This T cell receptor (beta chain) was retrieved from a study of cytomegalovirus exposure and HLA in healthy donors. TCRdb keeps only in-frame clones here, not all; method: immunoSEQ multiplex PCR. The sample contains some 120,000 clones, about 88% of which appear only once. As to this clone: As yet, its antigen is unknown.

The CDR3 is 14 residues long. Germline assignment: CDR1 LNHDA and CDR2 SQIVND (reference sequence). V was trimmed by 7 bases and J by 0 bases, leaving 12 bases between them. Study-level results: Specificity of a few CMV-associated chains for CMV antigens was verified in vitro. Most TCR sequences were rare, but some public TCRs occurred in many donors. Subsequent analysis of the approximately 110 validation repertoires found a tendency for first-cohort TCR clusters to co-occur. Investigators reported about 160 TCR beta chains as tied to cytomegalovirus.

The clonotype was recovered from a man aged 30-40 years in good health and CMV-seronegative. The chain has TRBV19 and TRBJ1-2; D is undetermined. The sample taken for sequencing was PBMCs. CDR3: CASNFLVANYGYTF. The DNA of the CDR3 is TGTGCCAGTAATTTCCTGGTAGCTAACTATGGCTACACCTTC. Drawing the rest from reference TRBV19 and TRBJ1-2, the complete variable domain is DGGITQSPKYLFRKEGQNVTLSCEQNLNHDAMYWYRQDPGQGLRLIYYSQIVNDFQKGDIAEGYSVSREKKESFPLTVTSAQKNPTAFYLCASNFLVANYGYTFGSGTRLTVV.